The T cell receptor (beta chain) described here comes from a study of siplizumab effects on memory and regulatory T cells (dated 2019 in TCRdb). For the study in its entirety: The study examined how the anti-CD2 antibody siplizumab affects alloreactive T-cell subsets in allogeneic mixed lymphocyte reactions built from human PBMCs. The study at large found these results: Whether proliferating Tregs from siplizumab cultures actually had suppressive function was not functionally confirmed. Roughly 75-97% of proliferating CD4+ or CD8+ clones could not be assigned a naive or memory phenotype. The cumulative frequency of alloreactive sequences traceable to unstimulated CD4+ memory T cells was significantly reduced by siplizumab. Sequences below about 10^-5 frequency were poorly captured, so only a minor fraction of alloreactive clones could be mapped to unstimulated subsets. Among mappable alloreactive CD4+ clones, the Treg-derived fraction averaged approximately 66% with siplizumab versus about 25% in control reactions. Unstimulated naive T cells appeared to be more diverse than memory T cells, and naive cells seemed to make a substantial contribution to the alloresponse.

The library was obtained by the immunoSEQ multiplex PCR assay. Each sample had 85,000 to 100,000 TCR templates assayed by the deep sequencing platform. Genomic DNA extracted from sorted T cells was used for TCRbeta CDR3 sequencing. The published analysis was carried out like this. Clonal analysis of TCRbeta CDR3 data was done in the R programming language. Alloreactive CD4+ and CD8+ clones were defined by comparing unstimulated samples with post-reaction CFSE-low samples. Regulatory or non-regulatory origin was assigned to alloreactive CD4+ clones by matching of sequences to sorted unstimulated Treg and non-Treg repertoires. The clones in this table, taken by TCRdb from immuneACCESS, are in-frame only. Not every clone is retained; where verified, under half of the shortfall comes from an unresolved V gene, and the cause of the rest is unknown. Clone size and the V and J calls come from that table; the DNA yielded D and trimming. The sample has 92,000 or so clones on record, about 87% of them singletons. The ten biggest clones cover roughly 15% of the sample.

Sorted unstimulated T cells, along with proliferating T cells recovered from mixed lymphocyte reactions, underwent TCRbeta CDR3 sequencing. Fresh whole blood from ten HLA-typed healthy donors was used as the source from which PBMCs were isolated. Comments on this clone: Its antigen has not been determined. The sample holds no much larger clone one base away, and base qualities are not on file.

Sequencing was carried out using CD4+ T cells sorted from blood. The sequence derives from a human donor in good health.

CDR3 reads: CASSKDRGGEKLFF. In nucleotide form, the sequence is TGTGCCAGCAGCAAAGACCGGGGCGGTGAAAAACTGTTTTTT. The receptor chain draws on TRBV21-1 and TRBJ1-4. TRBV21-1 is classified as a pseudogene. The CDR3 measures 14 amino acids from cysteine to phenylalanine. CDR3 DNA is the only sequence kept; it has 42 bases, read in frame from the first base.